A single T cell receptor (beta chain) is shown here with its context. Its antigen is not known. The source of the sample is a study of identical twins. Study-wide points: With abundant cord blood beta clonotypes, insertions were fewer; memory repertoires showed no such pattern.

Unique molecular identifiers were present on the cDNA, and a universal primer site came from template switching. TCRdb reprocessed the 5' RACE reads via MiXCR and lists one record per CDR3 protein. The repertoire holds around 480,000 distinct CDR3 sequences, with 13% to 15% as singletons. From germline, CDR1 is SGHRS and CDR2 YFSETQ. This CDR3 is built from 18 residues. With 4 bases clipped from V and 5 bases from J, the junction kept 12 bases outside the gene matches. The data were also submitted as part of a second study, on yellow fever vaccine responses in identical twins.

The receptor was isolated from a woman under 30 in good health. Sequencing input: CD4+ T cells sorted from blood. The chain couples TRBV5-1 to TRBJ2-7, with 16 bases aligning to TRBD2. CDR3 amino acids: CASSPGLAGGARWHEQYF. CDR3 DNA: TGCGCCAGCAGCCCGGGACTAGCGGGAGGGGCGAGGTGGCACGAGCAGTACTTC.